The 22 T cell receptor beta chains given below trace back to one sample, sequenced in a study of blood T cell repertoires in COVID-19. Assay used: immunoSEQ multiplex PCR; TCRdb lists only in-frame clones, some missing. The data contain approximately 160,000 clones, about three quarters of them seen just once; the ten biggest clones take up roughly 2.8%. Input material: peripheral blood. These receptors were obtained from a man aged 65 to 79 with acute or convalescent COVID-19.

The V gene is TRBV7-8, the J gene TRBJ2-3; possible D gene TRBD2, 6 bases. V gave up 2 bases and J gave up 13 bases, with 13 bases separating them. This CDR3 has 12 amino acids. Germline-derived CDR1 and CDR2 are SGHVS and FQNEAQ. Written as DNA, the CDR3 is TGTGCCAGCAGCTTATTTCCGGGACTGGAGTATTTT. Translation gives CASSLFPGLEYF.

This chain joins TRBV6-2 or TRBV6-3 and TRBJ2-7, with 7 bases fitting TRBD1. CDR1 is MNHEY, CDR2 SVGEGT, per germline. This CDR3 has 14 residues. V shed 2 bases and J 1 base; nucleotides not matched to a gene: 2. DNA of the CDR3: TGTGCCAGCAGTTACCTGGGACAGTCCTACGAGCAGTACTTC. Its protein product is CASSYLGQSYEQYF.

This rearrangement joins TRBV27 to TRBJ1-2, with 10 bases that match TRBD1. The germline CDR1 and CDR2 sequences are MNHEY and SMNVEV (reference sequence). V was clipped by 5 bases and J by 7 bases; unmatched bases: 4. CDR3 size: 13 residues. The CDR3 coding sequence is TGTGCCAGCAGTAGGACAGGGGGATCTGGCTACACCTTC. Its protein is CASSRTGGSGYTF.

The J gene is TRBJ2-7, the V gene TRBV19; D is undetermined. V lost 3 bases to trimming and J lost 5 bases, with 8 bases between them. This CDR3 comprises 12 residues. Germline V CDR1 and CDR2: LNHDA, SQIVND (reference sequence). The CDR3 DNA reads TGTGCCAGTAGTATTGTGTCCGACGAGCAGTACTTC. Translated, it gives CASSIVSDEQYF. The full variable domain, in which reference TRBV19 and TRBJ2-7 provide the parts outside the CDR3, is DGGITQSPKYLFRKEGQNVTLSCEQNLNHDAMYWYRQDPGQGLRLIYYSQIVNDFQKGDIAEGYSVSREKKESFPLTVTSAQKNPTAFYLCASSIVSDEQYFGPGTRLTVT.

The rearrangement uses TRBV5-1 and TRBJ2-3, with 9 bases matching TRBD2. Germline trimming cut 4 bases from V and 2 bases from J; bases unmatched to any gene: 11. Looked up from germline, CDR1 is SGHRS and CDR2 is YFSETQ. CDR3 length equals 17 residues. The CDR3 reads CASSPGLASGITDTQYF. CDR3 in DNA: TGCGCCAGCAGCCCGGGACTAGCTAGCGGGATCACAGATACGCAGTATTTT.

The V gene is TRBV10-3, the J gene TRBJ2-5; D is possibly TRBD1 (6 bases). The V end lost 8 bases, the J end lost 4 bases, and 20 bases lay between the germline ends. CDR1 is ENHRY, CDR2 SYGVKD, per germline. The CDR3 runs 15 residues. CDR3 sequence reads: CAIAGDTEKPETQYF. CDR3 DNA: TGTGCCATCGCCGGGGACACGGAGAAGCCAGAGACCCAGTACTTC.

The chain joins TRBV6-5 to TRBJ2-2; TRBD2 is a possible D gene (5 bases). V shed 4 bases and J shed 5 bases, with 5 bases lying between them. The CDR3 extends over 12 amino acids. Germline CDR1 MNHEY, CDR2 SVGAGI. CDR3 sequence (DNA): TGTGCCAGCAGTTGGGAGACCGGGGAGCTGTTTTTT. Residues: CASSWETGELFF.

The chain uses TRBV6-6 and TRBJ2-5, with TRBD1 matching over 8 bases. The length of the CDR3 is 14 residues. Germline V gene sequence: CDR1 MNHNY, CDR2 SVGAGI (reference sequence). The J segment lost 3 bases and the V segment lost 5 bases, leaving 5 bases of the junction unmatched. The CDR3, as DNA: TGTGCCAGCAGTCCTGGGACAGGAAAAGAGACCCAGTACTTC. Translating it yields CASSPGTGKETQYF.

The sample holds many counts of this clone. The rearrangement uses TRBV11-3 and TRBJ1-1; a weak D match, TRBD1 (5 bases). The CDR3 is 16 residues long. V gave up 6 bases and J gave up 5 bases, with 22 bases separating them. Germline V lookup: CDR1 SGHNT, CDR2 YENEEA. The CDR3 spells CASSPSGGLDWTEAFF. In DNA, the CDR3 is TGTGCCAGCAGTCCCTCGGGGGGATTGGATTGGACTGAAGCTTTCTTT.

The chain employs TRBV18 and TRBJ1-6, with 7 bases lining up with TRBD1. The CDR3 contains 14 residues. Per the germline V gene, CDR1 is KGHSH and CDR2 is LQKENI. J was trimmed by 5 bases and V by 6 bases; bases with no gene match: 4. In DNA, the CDR3 is TGTGCCAGCTCGTCCGGGACAGATAATTCACCCCTCCACTTT. This sequence encodes CASSSGTDNSPLHF. Full variable domain (remainder filled in from reference TRBV18 and TRBJ1-6): NAGVMQNPRHLVRRRGQEARLRCSPMKGHSHVYWYRQLPEEGLKFMVYLQKENIIDESGMPKERFSAEFPKEGPSILRIQQVVRGDSAAYFCASSSGTDNSPLHFGNGTRLTVT.

The V and J genes are TRBV7-8 and TRBJ2-5, with 9 bases identical to TRBD1. Trimming took 4 bases from V and 2 from J; bases not matched to a gene: 14. The CDR3 loop spans 18 amino acids. Germline V gives CDR1 SGHVS, CDR2 FQNEAQ. The CDR3 spells CASSSLPGQGGGQETQYF. CDR3 bases: TGTGCCAGCAGCTCACTACCGGGACAGGGAGGGGGACAAGAGACCCAGTACTTC.

As to this clone: A read error may account for a junction end that differs from germline. The CDR3 bases are TGTGCCAGCACCCAGGGGGCGCCCCCTAGCTTACGAAACTTC. It translates to CASTQGAPPSLRNF. V is TRBV2 and J is TRBJ2-7; 8 bases fit TRBD1. CDR3 length: 14 amino acids. Germline CDR1 reads SNHLY; CDR2 reads FYNNEI.

The V call is TRBV27, the J call TRBJ1-1; possibly TRBD1 for D (6 bases). The CDR3 is 14 amino acids. Germline loops: CDR1 MNHEY, CDR2 SMNVEV (reference sequence). Trimming shortened V by 4 bases and J by 11 bases, and 20 bases separated the two germline ends. The chain's CDR3 is CASSSHRERDGAFF. DNA for the CDR3: TGTGCCAGCAGTTCCCACAGGGAAAGAGATGGTGCTTTCTTT.

This chain connects TRBV15 to TRBJ2-3; 11 nucleotides line up with TRBD2. The CDR3 contains 17 residues. With V trimmed by 0 bases and J by 6 bases, 8 bases remained unmatched. Germline V lookup: CDR1 LNHNV, CDR2 YYDKDF (reference sequence). CDR3 sequence: CATSRDRVAGGYDTQYF. CDR3 bases: TGTGCCACCAGCAGAGATCGGGTAGCGGGAGGGTACGATACGCAGTATTTT.

This chain connects TRBV5-5 to TRBJ1-2, with D perhaps TRBD1 (5 bases). The CDR3 has 16 amino acids. V dropped 4 bases and J dropped 2 bases, with 18 bases sitting between them. Germline V lookup: CDR1 SGHKS, CDR2 YYEKEE (reference sequence). For the CDR3, the DNA is TGTGCCAGCAGCCCATCAGACAGTACCCGAAACTATGGCTACACCTTC. It is translated as CASSPSDSTRNYGYTF.

The chain uses TRBV19 and TRBJ2-1; D call uncertain. V was cut by 5 bases and J by 10 bases, with 15 bases left in between. The CDR3 length is 13 residues. Germline CDR1 reads LNHDA; CDR2 reads SQIVND (reference sequence). The CDR3 spells CASSSDGVDEQFF. DNA of the CDR3: TGTGCCAGTAGTTCCGACGGAGTTGACGAGCAGTTCTTC.

The V call is TRBV5-1, the J call TRBJ1-2; D not resolved. Germline CDR1 SGHRS, CDR2 YFSETQ. V lost 7 bases and J 4 bases, leaving 14 bases between the germline ends. The CDR3 is 13 amino acids. The CDR3 nucleotides read TGCGCCAGCGCCGAACAGAATCCCTATGGCTACACCTTC. Translated, it gives CASAEQNPYGYTF.

The chain combines TRBV19 with TRBJ2-1; 9 positions agree with TRBD1. The V and J ends lost 0 bases and 3 bases, in that order; junction bases with no gene match: 6. From germline, CDR1 is LNHDA and CDR2 SQIVND (reference sequence). The CDR3 runs 17 residues. The chain's CDR3 is CASSIEVTGGRYNEQFF. In nucleotides, the CDR3 is TGTGCCAGTAGTATAGAGGTAACAGGGGGCCGCTACAATGAGCAGTTCTTC.

The V gene is TRBV3-1 (or the pseudogene TRBV3-2), the J gene TRBJ1-2; no definite D call. Trimming took 1 base from V and 2 from J, leaving 8 bases between them. This CDR3 region has 14 residues. The germline CDR1 and CDR2 sequences are LGHDT and YNNKEL (reference sequence). CDR3 sequence: CASSQANFNYGYTF. In DNA, the CDR3 is TGTGCCAGCAGCCAAGCAAACTTCAACTATGGCTACACCTTC.

The chain links TRBV12-2 to TRBJ1-4; the table assigns TRBD1, which was not confirmed against the DNA. TRBV12-2 is deemed a pseudogene. The CDR3 is 16 residues long. The CDR3 nucleotides are TGTGCAAGTCGCTTAGCGCGTCAAGGGGAATCGGGAAAACTGTTTTTT. Encoded protein: CASRLARQGESGKLFF.

This clone appeared a few times. J is TRBJ2-1 and V is TRBV18, with 7 bases lining up with TRBD2. With 4 bases clipped from V and 0 bases from J, the junction kept 6 bases outside the gene matches. The CDR3 consists of 16 residues. The germline CDR1 and CDR2 sequences are KGHSH and LQKENI. CDR3 nucleotides: TGTGCCAGCTCACTTGTGACGGGGGGCTCCTACAATGAGCAGTTCTTC. It specifies CASSLVTGGSYNEQFF.

This chain uses TRBV10-3 with TRBJ1-1; 7 nucleotides agree with TRBD1. Germline values: CDR1 ENHRY, CDR2 SYGVKD. The length of the CDR3 is 13 residues. Losses at the gene ends were 10 bases for V and 2 bases for J; bases not matched to a gene: 7. The CDR3 loop is CANRQGENTEAFF. The CDR3 DNA reads TGTGCCAACCGACAGGGAGAAAACACTGAAGCTTTCTTT.